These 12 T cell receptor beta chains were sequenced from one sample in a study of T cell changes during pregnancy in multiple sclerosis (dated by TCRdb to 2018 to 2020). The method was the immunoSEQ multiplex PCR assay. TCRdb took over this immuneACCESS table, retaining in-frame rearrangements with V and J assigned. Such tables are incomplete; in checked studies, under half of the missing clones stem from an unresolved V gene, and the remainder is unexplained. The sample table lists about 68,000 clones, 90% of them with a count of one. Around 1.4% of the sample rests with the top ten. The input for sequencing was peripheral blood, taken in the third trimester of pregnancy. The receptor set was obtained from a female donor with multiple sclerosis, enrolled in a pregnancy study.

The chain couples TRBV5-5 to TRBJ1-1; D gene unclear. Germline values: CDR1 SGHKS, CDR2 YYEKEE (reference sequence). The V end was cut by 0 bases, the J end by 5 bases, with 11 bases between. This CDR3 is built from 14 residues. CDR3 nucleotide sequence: TGTGCCAGCAGCTTGGGACGGGTAAGGACTGAAGCTTTCTTT. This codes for CASSLGRVRTEAFF. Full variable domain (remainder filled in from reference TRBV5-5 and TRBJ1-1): DAGVTQSPTHLIKTRGQQVTLRCSPISGHKSVSWYQQVLGQGPQFIFQYYEKEERGRGNFPDRFSARQFPNYSSELNVNALLLGDSALYLCASSLGRVRTEAFFGQGTRLTVV.

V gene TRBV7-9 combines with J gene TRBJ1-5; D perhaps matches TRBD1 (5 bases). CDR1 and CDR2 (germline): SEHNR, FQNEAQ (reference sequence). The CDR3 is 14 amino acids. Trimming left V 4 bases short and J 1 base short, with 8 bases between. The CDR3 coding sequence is TGTGCCAGCAGCTCGGGGGGGAGCAATCAGCCCCAGCATTTT. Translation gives CASSSGGSNQPQHF.

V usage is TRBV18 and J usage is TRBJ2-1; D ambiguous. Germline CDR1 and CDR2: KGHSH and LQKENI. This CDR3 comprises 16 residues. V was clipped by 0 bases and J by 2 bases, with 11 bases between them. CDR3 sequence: CASSPPSYPTYNEQFF. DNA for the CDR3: TGTGCCAGCTCACCACCGAGCTACCCCACCTACAATGAGCAGTTCTTC.

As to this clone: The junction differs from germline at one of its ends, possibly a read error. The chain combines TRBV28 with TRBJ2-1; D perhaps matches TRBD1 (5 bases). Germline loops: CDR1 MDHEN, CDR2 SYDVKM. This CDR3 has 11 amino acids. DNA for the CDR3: TGTGCCAGCAGTCCAGGGAATGCGCAGTTCTTC. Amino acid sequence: CASSPGNAQFF.

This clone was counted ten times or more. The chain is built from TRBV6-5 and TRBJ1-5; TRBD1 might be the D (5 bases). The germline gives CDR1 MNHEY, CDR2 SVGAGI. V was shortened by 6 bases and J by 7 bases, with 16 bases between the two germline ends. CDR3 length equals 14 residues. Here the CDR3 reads CASSRFRVGQPQHF. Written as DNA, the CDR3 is TGTGCCAGCAGCCGGTTCAGGGTGGGCCAGCCCCAGCATTTT.

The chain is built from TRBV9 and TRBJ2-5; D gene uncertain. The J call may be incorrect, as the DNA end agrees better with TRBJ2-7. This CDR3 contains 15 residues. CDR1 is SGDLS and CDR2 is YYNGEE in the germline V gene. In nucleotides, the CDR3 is TGTGCCAGCAGCGTAGACGGCAGGCCTGTCGACGAGCAGTACTTC. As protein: CASSVDGRPVDEQYF.

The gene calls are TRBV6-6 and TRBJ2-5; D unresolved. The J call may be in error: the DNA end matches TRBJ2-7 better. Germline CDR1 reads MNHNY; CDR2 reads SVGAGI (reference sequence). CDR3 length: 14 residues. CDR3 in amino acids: CASSYESTTYEQYF. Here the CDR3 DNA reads TGTGCCAGCAGTTATGAGAGTACCACCTACGAGCAGTACTTC.

CDR3 sequence: CASSLENQGGGGELFF. Written as DNA, the CDR3 is TGTGCCAGCAGCTTAGAGAATCAGGGTGGTGGTGGGGAGCTGTTTTTT. J is TRBJ2-2 and V is TRBV5-5, with D tentatively TRBD1 (5 bases). V dropped 2 bases and J dropped 8 bases, with 19 bases sitting between them. CDR1 and CDR2 from the germline V gene are SGHKS and YYEKEE (reference sequence). This CDR3 comprises 16 residues.

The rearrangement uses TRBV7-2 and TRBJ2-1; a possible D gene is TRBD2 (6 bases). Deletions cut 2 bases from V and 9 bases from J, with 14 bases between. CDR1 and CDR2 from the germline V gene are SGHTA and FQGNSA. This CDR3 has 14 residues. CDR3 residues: CASSLTIAVSEQFF. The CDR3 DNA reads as TGTGCCAGCAGCTTAACGATAGCGGTGAGTGAGCAGTTCTTC.

CDR3 coding DNA: TGTGCCTGGAGTGGGGAGAGACTGTTTTTT. Its protein product is CAWSGERLFF. V gene TRBV30 combines with J gene TRBJ1-4; D gene uncertain. The CDR3 has 10 residues. The germline V gene encodes CDR1 GTSNPN and CDR2 SVGIG (reference sequence). V was cut by 1 base and J by 13 bases, with 7 bases left in between.

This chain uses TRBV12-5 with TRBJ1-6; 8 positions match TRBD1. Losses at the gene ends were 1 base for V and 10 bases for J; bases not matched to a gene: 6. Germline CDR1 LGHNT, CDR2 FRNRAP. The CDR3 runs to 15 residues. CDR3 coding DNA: TGTGCTAGTGGTTTGGGGACAGGGCATTGGTCACCCCTCCACTTT. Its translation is CASGLGTGHWSPLHF.

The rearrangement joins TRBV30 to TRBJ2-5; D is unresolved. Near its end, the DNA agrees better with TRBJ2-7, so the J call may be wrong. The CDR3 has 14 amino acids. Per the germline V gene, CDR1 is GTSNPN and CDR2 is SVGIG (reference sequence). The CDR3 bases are TGTGCCTGGAGTGTACGCCAGCCTCCTAGCGAGCAGTACTTC. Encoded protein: CAWSVRQPPSEQYF.